The T cell receptor beta chain described here comes from a study of CD8 T cells in Susac syndrome. Study background: Patients with Susac syndrome were therapy-naive, on corticosteroids, or on intravenous immunoglobulin alone at the time that blood was drawn.

Details on this clonotype: Its target is unknown.

It was with random hexamers that about 0.45 to 1 ug RNA was reverse transcribed. An immunoSEQ multiplex PCR amplified TCR beta CDR3 over 54 Vbeta and 13 Jbeta. Each CDR3 protein is one row after TCRdb ran MiXCR on the immunoSEQ multiplex PCR reads. Of more than 70,000 distinct CDR3 sequences listed, roughly 95% are singletons. The V segment lost 2 bases and the J segment 2 bases; nucleotides outside the gene matches: 8. The CDR3 is 15 residues long. The germline CDR1 and CDR2 sequences are DFQATT and SNEGSKA (reference sequence). Study findings and constraints: In its TCR sequencing and HLA analysis, the study acknowledged that the number of individuals was relatively small.

Sequenced: CD8+ T cells from PBMCs. The receptor comes from a human donor with Susac syndrome. The rearrangement links TRBV20-1 to TRBJ2-7; 8 bases are a match to TRBD1. CDR3 loop: CSARPRTGLTYEQYF. As DNA, the CDR3 is TGCAGTGCTAGACCCAGGACAGGGCTAACCTACGAGCAGTACTTC.